This TCR beta chain originates from a study of T cell responses to AZD1222 COVID-19 vaccine. The overall study: Investigators merged groups given second doses at roughly 4 or roughly 12 weeks.

Produced via immunoSEQ multiplex PCR; TCRdb's table is partial and in-frame only. The data contain about 120,000 clones, approximately 92% of them seen just once; the ten biggest clones take up more than 13%. The trim removed 4 bases at V and 5 bases at J, leaving 13 bases unmatched. Germline CDR1 reads SGDLS; CDR2 reads YYNGEE. CDR3 size: 16 residues. The starting material was peripheral blood, obtained on day 0 of AZD1222 vaccination. This clonotype originated in an adult in good health. The chain couples TRBV9 to TRBJ2-3, with TRBD2 identical over 7 bases. DNA of the CDR3: TGTGCCAGCAGCCCTCGTATTGCGGGGGTTGGAGATACGCAGTATTTT. This sequence encodes CASSPRIAGVGDTQYF.